The text below deals with one T cell receptor beta chain. This table comes from immunoSEQ multiplex PCR, and its TCRdb copy is limited to in-frame clones, with some not included. Here the sample spans hundreds of thousands of clones, approximately 96% being singletons. Naive-designated CD8 cells lacked CD45RO, were positively enriched for CCR7, and omitted terminally differentiated effector memory CD45RA+ cells. This sample was taken from a study of shared clonotypes between healthy human individuals. CDR3 size: 18 residues. The germline V gene has CDR1 SSHAT and CDR2 FNYEAQ (reference sequence). Trimming cost V 5 bases and J 3 bases, with 24 bases left between them.

The specimen was naive CD8+ T cells sorted from blood. V usage is TRBV7-7 and J usage is TRBJ2-3, with D possibly being TRBD2 (6 bases). This receptor was obtained from a man aged 25-45 years in good health. In nucleotides, the CDR3 is TGTGCCAGCAGCAACGGGTTCCGCCCAGCGGAGGGAACAGATACGCAGTATTTT. Protein: CASSNGFRPAEGTDTQYF.